One sample yielded the 21 T cell receptor beta chains listed below, sequenced in a study of blood T cell repertoires in COVID-19. Assay used: immunoSEQ multiplex PCR; TCRdb lists only in-frame clones, some missing. The table has about 480,000 clones, 89% seen once. Sequenced sample: peripheral blood. These receptor sequences come from a man between 18 and 35 years old with COVID-19, enrolled during active disease.

This clone was observed a handful of times. The CDR3 loop is CASSRGIFRGTYNSPLHF. The CDR3 nucleotides are TGTGCCAGCAGCCGAGGAATATTCAGGGGGACCTATAATTCACCCCTCCACTTT. The chain recombines TRBV3-1 (or the pseudogene TRBV3-2) with TRBJ1-6; TRBD1 matches 7 bases. There are 18 residues in the CDR3. V shed 4 bases and J 2 bases; nucleotides not matched to a gene: 11. CDR1 is LGHDT, CDR2 YNNKEL, per germline (reference sequence).

This chain connects TRBV2 to TRBJ2-1; 8 bases are a match to TRBD1. The V gene's germline CDR1 is SNHLY and CDR2 FYNNEI. The V segment lost 6 bases and the J segment 5 bases; nucleotides outside the gene matches: 9. The CDR3 spans 15 residues. The DNA for the CDR3 is TGTGCCAGCAGCGACCCACAGGGGGTCGACAATGAGCAGTTCTTC. Translating it yields CASSDPQGVDNEQFF.

This rearrangement joins TRBV5-1 to TRBJ1-5; 8 bases align to TRBD1. V trimming: 0 bases; J trimming: 2 bases; junction bases outside the gene matches: 1. Germline lookup yields CDR1 SGHRS and CDR2 YFSETQ. The CDR3 is 15 residues long. The CDR3 DNA reads as TGCGCCAGCAGCTTGGGGACAGGGCGCAATCAGCCCCAGCATTTT. Amino acid sequence: CASSLGTGRNQPQHF. Combining the CDR3 with reference TRBV5-1 and TRBJ1-5 gives the whole variable domain KAGVTQTPRYLIKTRGQQVTLSCSPISGHRSVSWYQQTPGQGLQFLFEYFSETQRNKGNFPGRFSGRQFSNSRSEMNVSTLELGDSALYLCASSLGTGRNQPQHFGDGTRLSIL.

This chain connects TRBV28 to TRBJ1-1; D call uncertain. The germline gives CDR1 MDHEN, CDR2 SYDVKM. The V gene lost 6 bases and the J gene lost 1 base, with 12 bases spanning the gap. The length of the CDR3 is 14 residues. DNA for the CDR3: TGTGCCAGCAGCTTAGGGCAGACGAACACTGAAGCTTTCTTT. This encodes CASSLGQTNTEAFF.

The chain combines TRBV2 with TRBJ2-6; TRBD1 agrees at 7 bases. V was clipped by 7 bases and J by 0 bases; unmatched bases: 9. The CDR3 spans 17 residues. Germline V gene sequence: CDR1 SNHLY, CDR2 FYNNEI. The CDR3 sequence: CASTDRALLSGANVLTF. The CDR3 DNA sequence: TGTGCCAGCACTGACAGGGCACTACTCTCTGGGGCCAACGTCCTGACTTTC.

This sequence joins TRBV12-5 and TRBJ1-6, with 10 bases that match TRBD1. The V gene's germline CDR1 is LGHNT and CDR2 FRNRAP. CDR3 length: 14 amino acids. V lost 7 bases and J lost 10; bases outside the gene matches: 7. The CDR3 protein is CASVPGQGQSPLHF. Written as DNA, the CDR3 is TGTGCTAGTGTTCCGGGACAGGGGCAATCACCCCTCCACTTT.

CDR3 DNA: TGTGCCAGCAGCCAAGAACCCACAGGGGCGTCTGGAAACACCATATATTTT. Protein sequence: CASSQEPTGASGNTIYF. The chain joins TRBV4-2 to TRBJ1-3; 7 bases are shared with TRBD1. After removal of 0 bases from V and 1 base from J, the junction contained 6 bases not matched to a gene. CDR1 is LGHNA and CDR2 is YNFKEQ in the germline V gene. This CDR3 comprises 17 residues.

The chain has TRBV3-1 (or the pseudogene TRBV3-2) and TRBJ1-1; D ambiguous. Trimming removed 2 bases at V and 1 base at J, with 5 bases between. This CDR3 is built from 13 residues. Per germline, CDR1 LGHDT and CDR2 YNNKEL (reference sequence). Here the CDR3 reads CASSQIQNTEAFF. CDR3 nucleotide sequence: TGTGCCAGCAGCCAAATACAGAACACTGAAGCTTTCTTT.

The chain joins TRBV5-8 to TRBJ2-2, with 7 bases matching TRBD2. The junction had 5 bases not matched to a gene; V was cut back by 0 bases and J by 6 bases. The germline gives CDR1 SGHTS, CDR2 YDEGEE. The CDR3 consists of 15 residues. CDR3 residues: CASSLVAGVSGELFF. CDR3 nucleotide sequence: TGTGCCAGCAGCTTGGTGGCGGGAGTCTCCGGGGAGCTGTTTTTT.

The genes are TRBV10-2 and TRBJ1-2; D gene unclear. Trimming left V 3 bases short and J 5 bases short, with 13 bases between. CDR3 size: 14 residues. CDR1 and CDR2 from the germline V gene are WSHSY and SAAADI. CDR3 sequence: CASSDVPSQYGYTF. The CDR3 coding sequence is TGCGCCAGCAGTGATGTCCCAAGCCAATATGGCTACACCTTC.

The chain combines TRBV7-9 with TRBJ2-7; possible D gene TRBD1, 5 bases. Germline CDR1 SEHNR, CDR2 FQNEAQ (reference sequence). Between the trimmed V and J ends, which lost 3 bases and 6 bases, there was a span of 12 bases. The CDR3 sequence is 13 residues long. The CDR3 DNA sequence: TGTGCCAGCAGCTTGGGGCTCCTACTCGAGCAGTACTTC. Translation gives CASSLGLLLEQYF.

The chain couples TRBV7-9 to TRBJ1-6, with D possibly being TRBD1 (6 bases). CDR3 length: 14 residues. V was pared by 5 bases and J by 5 bases, with 10 bases between. CDR1 and CDR2 from the germline V gene are SEHNR and FQNEAQ (reference sequence). CDR3 bases: TGTGCCAGCAGCCTCTCAGGGGATAATTCACCCCTCCACTTT. Protein product: CASSLSGDNSPLHF.

This clone is a singleton in its sample. CDR3 sequence reads: CASSLRSGRKHEQFF. Written as DNA, the CDR3 is TGCGCCAGCAGCTTGAGGAGCGGGAGAAAACATGAGCAGTTCTTC. This chain connects TRBV5-1 to TRBJ2-1; 8 nucleotides line up with TRBD2. Germline V gene data show CDR1 as SGHRS and CDR2 as YFSETQ. The CDR3 is 15 residues long. Trimming cost V 1 base and J 8 bases; bases outside gene matches: 8.

The rearrangement joins TRBV27 to TRBJ2-7; 9 nucleotides agree with TRBD2. The CDR3 contains 14 residues. Germline V gene lookup returns CDR1 MNHEY and CDR2 SMNVEV (reference sequence). V lost 9 bases and J lost 2; bases outside the gene matches: 8. As DNA, the CDR3 is TGTGCCAGTCATACTAGCGGGTCGACCTACGAGCAGTACTTC. Translation gives CASHTSGSTYEQYF.

The J gene is TRBJ1-2, the V gene TRBV5-1; TRBD1 agrees at 10 bases. The CDR3 covers 15 residues. Trimming at V came to 0 bases and at J to 4 bases, leaving 3 bases not matched to a gene. CDR1 SGHRS and CDR2 YFSETQ come from the germline V gene. CDR3 protein: CASSLEDRGTYGYTF. As DNA, the CDR3 is TGCGCCAGCAGCTTGGAGGACAGGGGGACCTATGGCTACACCTTC.

As for this clone: Additional DNA sequences in this sample encode the identical CDR3. This chain connects TRBV5-6 to TRBJ1-1; D remains unclear. This CDR3 comprises 11 residues. The germline gives CDR1 SGHDT, CDR2 YYEEEE. The V end lost 2 bases, the J end lost 6 bases, and 5 bases lay between the germline ends. The CDR3 spells CASSLGAEAFF. As DNA, the CDR3 is TGTGCCAGCAGCTTAGGAGCTGAAGCTTTCTTT.

The chain links TRBV3-1 (or the pseudogene TRBV3-2) to TRBJ2-3; 11 nucleotides line up with TRBD2. Germline loops: CDR1 LGHDT, CDR2 YNNKEL (reference sequence). Germline trimming cut 4 bases from V and 5 bases from J; bases unmatched to any gene: 11. The CDR3 extends over 17 amino acids. CDR3 coding DNA: TGTGCCAGCAGCCGACACACTAGCGGGGGCTTTGGAGATACGCAGTATTTT. Encoded protein: CASSRHTSGGFGDTQYF.

The chain is built from TRBV19 and TRBJ2-2, with D possibly being TRBD2 (6 bases). Germline values: CDR1 LNHDA, CDR2 SQIVND (reference sequence). V lost 3 bases and J lost 6, with 8 bases in between. CDR3 size: 13 residues. The CDR3 bases are TGTGCCAGTAGTATCCTAGCGTCCGGGGAGCTGTTTTTT. This codes for CASSILASGELFF.

The chain is built from TRBV20-1 and TRBJ1-6, with D uncertain. Per the germline V gene, CDR1 is DFQATT and CDR2 is SNEGSKA (reference sequence). Trimming removed 5 bases from V and 7 bases from J, with 9 bases in between. CDR3 size: 12 residues. The CDR3 DNA is TGCAGTGCTGGTGCGGTGAATTCACCCCTCCACTTT. It yields the protein CSAGAVNSPLHF.

This rearrangement joins TRBV27 to TRBJ2-1, with 14 bases aligning to TRBD2. V trimming: 6 bases; J trimming: 10 bases; junction bases outside the gene matches: 8. Germline CDR1 is MNHEY and CDR2 is SMNVEV (reference sequence). The CDR3 length is 15 residues. Written as DNA, the CDR3 is TGTGCCAGCAGCTCTAGGACTAGCGGGGGGCGGGAGCAGTTCTTC. This translates into CASSSRTSGGREQFF.

The rearrangement joins TRBV3-1 (or the pseudogene TRBV3-2) to TRBJ2-5; 8 bases line up with TRBD2. J was trimmed by 1 base and V by 8 bases; bases with no gene match: 6. From germline, CDR1 is LGHDT and CDR2 YNNKEL (reference sequence). The CDR3 is 14 amino acids. CDR3 in DNA: TGTGCCAGCGGGGCACTAGCGGCCCAAGAGACCCAGTACTTC. It yields the protein CASGALAAQETQYF.